This TCR beta chain originates from a study of blood T cell repertoires in COVID-19 (dated by TCRdb to 2020 to 2021). Background for the entire study: Samples covering the acute and convalescent phases of COVID-19 were provided by collaborators in the United States, Italy and Spain. The prospective study material was composed of cDNA or gDNA derived from T cells, B-cell-depleted T cells, or PBMCs. The dataset comprised deeply sampled blood TCRbeta repertoires from subjects exposed to, actively infected with, or recovered from COVID-19. The repertoires were made available in a free public database intended to serve as a resource for research on the immune response to SARS-CoV-2. The samples were drawn from the first 160 participants of the ongoing ImmuneRACE study and from over a thousand subjects provided by 6 global collaborators. Sample metadata almost always included a de-identified subject ID, COVID-19 status, age in years and sex. Where HLA class I and class II types were available, the types were taken from metadata supplied by the sample provider, not from assay-based typing. What the study reported, not specific to this receptor: The quantity of clinical and demographic metadata differed by source and by participant and was supplied without curation.

Notes on this clone: It lacks a known antigen. No much larger clone exists at a distance of one base, and base qualities are not known.

TCRbeta CDR3 regions were amplified from genomic DNA using the immunoSEQ Assay, a bias-controlled multiplex PCR. In the authors' own workflow: Nucleated cell counts per sample were estimated from amplification of reference gene primers within the assay. To quantify the absolute abundance of each unique TCRbeta CDR3 rearrangement, sequence reads were collapsed and filtered. Productive Simpson clonality was computed per sample as the square root of Simpson's diversity index over productive rearrangements. TCRdb stores this immuneACCESS table with in-frame sequences only. Part of the clones is absent; in the studies checked, under half of the shortfall reflects unresolved V genes, and no reason is known for the rest. That table is the source of V, J and clone size, and D and trimming were worked out from the DNA. For this sample there are some 110,000 clones; around 84% appear just once. The leading ten clones occupy roughly 15% of the sample.

Collaborating institutions collected whole blood in K2EDTA tubes following their own protocols. For TCRbeta analysis, collaborator samples were shipped as frozen whole blood, as isolated PBMCs, or as DNA extracted from either sample type. Taken from cysteine to phenylalanine, the CDR3 has 14 residues. The retained sequence is limited to the CDR3, 42 bases, with the frame set at the first base. Between the V and J ends, shortened by 4 bases and 1 base respectively, the junction contains 7 bases. CDR1 and CDR2, looked up from the germline V gene, are SGHNT and YENEEA. The origin of this receptor is a woman of 80 years or more with acute or convalescent COVID-19. The chain employs TRBV11-3 and TRBJ2-2; the D gene is perhaps TRBD1, on 5 matching bases. Sequencing was performed on peripheral blood. CDR3 region: CASSSGQNTGELFF. The base sequence is TGTGCCAGCAGCTCCGGACAGAACACCGGGGAGCTGTTTTTT.